This TCR beta chain was documented in a study of T cell responses to AZD1222 COVID-19 vaccine. For the study at large: Pooling covered second doses at about 4 or about 12 weeks.

To note about this clone: Its target is unknown.

Findings and caveats of the study: Breadth and depth of Spike-specific TCRs rose after two AZD1222 doses. Sampling captured repertoires only after the peak T cell response.

CDR1 is MNHEY, CDR2 SVGAGI, per germline. V lost 7 bases to trimming and J lost 7 bases, with 20 bases between them. This CDR3 comprises 14 residues. The table came from immunoSEQ multiplex PCR; TCRdb's copy has only in-frame clones and leaves some out. The sample contains about 140,000 clones, around nine tenths of which appear only once. The rearrangement uses TRBV6-5 and TRBJ2-7; D may be TRBD1 or TRBD2 (6 bases each). This clonotype was sampled from an adult in good health. Sequences were derived from peripheral blood, sampled on day 0 of AZD1222 vaccination. The CDR3 DNA is TGTGCCAGCATCAACTGGGGGGCCCAGGGAGAGCAGTACTTC. Its protein is CASINWGAQGEQYF.